This T cell receptor (beta chain) was recorded in a study of T cell repertoires in cytomegalovirus infection. There are 16 residues in the CDR3. Germline-derived CDR1 and CDR2 are SNHLY and FYNNEI. After removal of 5 bases from V and 9 bases from J, the junction contained 9 bases not matched to a gene. TCRdb recomputed calls from the reads with MiXCR, one row per CDR3 protein. This table has approximately 70,000 distinct CDR3 sequences, under 25% appearing once. Only a few counts were recorded for this clonotype. The target antigen is unknown. Sequencing input: PBMCs, sequenced either directly or after in vitro stimulation (not recorded which). This TCR derives from a human donor in good health (CMV status not recorded). Some clones in this sample may be carry-over from other donors' samples. The chain has TRBV2 and TRBJ2-1, with 14 positions matching TRBD2. For the CDR3, the DNA is TGTGCCAGCAGTCCCCAGCCGACTAGCGGGAGGGGTGAGCAGTTCTTC. Its protein product is CASSPQPTSGRGEQFF.